This TCR beta chain was found in a study of beta chain features in type 1 diabetes. The whole isolated RNA underwent reverse transcription, so sequencing captured expressed TCRB transcripts. Sequencing was performed with immunoSEQ multiplex PCR; in TCRdb, only in-frame clones are kept and a portion is missing. The sample contains around 280,000 clones, about 8.5% of which appear only once. The receptor's source is a woman in her late teens or twenties in good health. The sequencing input was central memory CD4+ T cells from blood.

CDR3 in DNA: TGCGCCAGCAGCCAGGGCCTCAATTCACCCCTCCACTTT. Its translation: CASSQGLNSPLHF. V and J are TRBV4-3 and TRBJ1-6; D remains unclear. The ends were cut back, 3 bases at V and 7 bases at J, with 7 bases in the middle. CDR3 length: 13 residues. Germline lookup yields CDR1 LGHNA and CDR2 YSLEER.